Sequencing of this TCR delta chain was carried out in a study of gamma-delta chains in newborns, infants, children. In the study overall: Polyclonal expansion of innate γδ T cells after birth follows microbial exposure.

TCRdb applied CATT to the reads for clone calling. The data show fewer than 8,500 delta-chain clones, 1.6% seen once. This clone was counted a few times. Trimming took 6 bases from V and 5 from J; bases not matched to a gene: 13. The CDR3 sequence is 16 residues long. Germline loops: CDR1 TSWWSYY, CDR2 QGS. V is TRDV1 and J is TRDJ1, with 9 bases aligning to TRDD3. The sequenced material came from blood. This TCR was sampled from a child who was a newborn, infant or young child, either healthy, febrile or measles-vaccinated (not recorded which). Written as DNA, the CDR3 is TGTGCTCTTGGTAAGCACCTACGGGGGATACAAGATAAACTCATCTTT. Translation gives CALGKHLRGIQDKLIF.